A single sample is the source of the 5 T cell receptor beta chains below, sequenced in a study of regulatory T cells in long-lasting Graves disease. TCR beta libraries were built with iRepertoire HTBI primers and Arm-PCR of CDR3 regions. Each CDR3 protein is one row after TCRdb ran MiXCR on the multiplex PCR reads. The data hold 500,000 or so distinct CDR3 sequences, with roughly 15% observed a single time. As to time point: newly diagnosed GD, antithyroid drugs for less than 3 months. PBMCs provided the RNA from which the TCR library was made. The same data also contributed to another study, on T cells in Graves' hyperthyroidism and ophthalmopathy.

The sequences come from peripheral blood mononuclear cells (PBMCs), collected at new diagnosis, from a patient treated with antithyroid drugs. These receptors all come from a man aged 35 to 55 with Graves disease.

This clonotype was observed a few times. The V gene is TRBV10-3, the J gene TRBJ1-2, with D maybe TRBD1 (5 bases). The CDR3 extends over 13 amino acids. Germline V lookup: CDR1 ENHRY, CDR2 SYGVKD. Trimming stripped 3 bases from V and 6 bases from J, with 11 bases between. Here the CDR3 DNA reads TGTGCCATCAGTGAATTAGGGGAGGATGGCTACACCTTC. It codes for CAISELGEDGYTF.

This clonotype was observed many times. This chain connects TRBV12-3 or TRBV12-4 to TRBJ2-7; D not resolved. The CDR3 loop spans 11 amino acids. V was shortened by 7 bases and J by 3 bases, with 7 bases between the two germline ends. The CDR3 DNA follows: TGTGCCAGCACCTCAGGCTACGAGCAGTACTTC. Its translation is CASTSGYEQYF.

This chain joins TRBV12-3 or TRBV12-4 and TRBJ2-7; D remains unclear. This CDR3 spans 12 amino acids. The V gene lost 4 bases and the J gene lost 3 bases, with 7 bases spanning the gap. This chain's CDR3 is CASSYSFYEQYF. The CDR3 region has the DNA TGTGCCAGCAGTTACTCCTTCTACGAGCAGTACTTC.

The sample holds many counts of this clonotype. The rearrangement links TRBV24-1 to TRBJ2-1, with TRBD2 as a possible D gene (6 bases). The V and J ends lost 6 bases and 6 bases respectively, with 14 bases between them. This CDR3 has 14 amino acids. Germline V gene data show CDR1 as KGHDR and CDR2 as SFDVKD. CDR3 sequence: CATSPGRRVNEQFF. CDR3 in DNA: TGTGCCACCAGTCCGGGACGGAGGGTCAATGAGCAGTTCTTC.

This chain links TRBV29-1 with TRBJ2-3, with TRBD1 identical over 7 bases. The V gene end was trimmed by 2 bases and the J gene end by 3 bases; junction bases not matched to a gene: 5. This CDR3 is built from 14 residues. Germline CDR1 SQVTM, CDR2 ANQGSEA. Here the CDR3 DNA reads TGCAGCGTTGAACCAGGGGGTGGAACAGATACGCAGTATTTT. Its translation: CSVEPGGGTDTQYF.